The next 30 T cell receptor beta chains were all read from a single sample in a study of blood T cell repertoires in COVID-19. The repertoire was sequenced with immunoSEQ multiplex PCR; TCRdb's copy has only in-frame clones and lacks some. The data contain 200,000 to 250,000 clones, approximately 82% of them singletons. Sequenced material: peripheral blood. The receptors were sampled from a woman of 80 years or more with acute or convalescent COVID-19.

The J gene is TRBJ1-4, the V gene TRBV6-2 or TRBV6-3; TRBD1 might be the D (5 bases). This CDR3 spans 17 amino acids. V was clipped by 2 bases and J by 3 bases, with 16 bases between them. CDR1 and CDR2 (germline): MNHEY, SVGEGT. CDR3 in amino acids: CASSYRGGVRANEKLFF. The CDR3 nucleotides read TGTGCCAGCAGTTACCGTGGAGGGGTTCGTGCTAATGAAAAACTGTTTTTT.

The chain is built from TRBV7-9 and TRBJ1-2; a weak D match, TRBD1 (6 bases). Trimming pared 0 bases from V and 3 bases from J, leaving 14 bases between. Germline CDR1 SEHNR, CDR2 FQNEAQ (reference sequence). This CDR3 is 16 amino acids long. Here the CDR3 DNA reads TGTGCCAGCAGCTTAGCCTTTGGGGGGGGCGACTATGGCTACACCTTC. The encoded protein is CASSLAFGGGDYGYTF.

Regarding this clone: Within the sample, other DNA sequences also encode this same CDR3. The CDR3 loop reads CASSSPLAPSYEQYF. The DNA of the CDR3 is TGTGCCAGCAGCTCGCCGCTAGCGCCCTCCTACGAGCAGTACTTC. V is TRBV7-2 and J is TRBJ2-7; a possible D gene is TRBD2 (6 bases). Germline CDR1 and CDR2: SGHTA and FQGNSA. V lost 4 bases and J lost 0, with 13 bases in between. The length of the CDR3 is 15 residues. Combining the CDR3 with reference TRBV7-2 and TRBJ2-7 gives the whole variable domain GAGVSQSPSNKVTEKGKDVELRCDPISGHTALYWYRQSLGQGLEFLIYFQGNSAPDKSGLPSDRFSAERTGGSVSTLTIQRTQQEDSAVYLCASSSPLAPSYEQYFGPGTRLTVT.

J is TRBJ2-1 and V is TRBV29-1; the D gene is possibly TRBD1 (6 bases). CDR3 length: 14 amino acids. The V end lost 4 bases, the J end lost 5 bases, and 15 bases lay between the germline ends. The germline V gene encodes CDR1 SQVTM and CDR2 ANQGSEA. CDR3 in amino acids: CSVVGRGINNEQFF. As DNA, the CDR3 is TGCAGCGTTGTGGGCAGGGGAATAAACAATGAGCAGTTCTTC.

The chain has TRBV7-3 and TRBJ2-2; 9 bases are a match to TRBD2. Losses at the gene ends were 0 bases for V and 6 bases for J; bases not matched to a gene: 5. The germline gives CDR1 SGHTA, CDR2 FQGTGA. This CDR3 contains 16 residues. The CDR3 loop is CASSLTSGRTAGELFF. CDR3 sequence (DNA): TGTGCCAGCAGCTTAACAAGCGGGAGGACTGCCGGGGAGCTGTTTTTT.

The rearrangement uses TRBV2 and TRBJ2-7, with D possibly being TRBD1 (6 bases). CDR3 length: 14 residues. The V gene's germline CDR1 is SNHLY and CDR2 FYNNEI. Trimming removed 1 base at V and 3 bases at J, with 10 bases between. The CDR3 nucleotides are TGTGCCAGCAGTGAAGGCAGGGGACACTACGAGCAGTACTTC. Residues: CASSEGRGHYEQYF.

The chain uses TRBV7-2 and TRBJ2-6; no firm D call. CDR1 and CDR2 from the germline V gene are SGHTA and FQGNSA. Trimming took off 0 bases at V and 0 bases at J, with 3 bases between the two ends. The CDR3 length is 15 residues. This CDR3 reads CASSLAFSGANVLTF. For the CDR3, the DNA is TGTGCCAGCAGCTTAGCCTTCTCTGGGGCCAACGTCCTGACTTTC.

The CDR3: CASKLAGRYNEQFF. The CDR3 coding sequence is TGTGCCAGCAAACTAGCGGGAAGGTACAATGAGCAGTTCTTC. The rearrangement joins TRBV27 to TRBJ2-1; the match to TRBD2 covers 10 bases. The germline gives CDR1 MNHEY, CDR2 SMNVEV (reference sequence). The length of the CDR3 is 14 residues. With 7 bases clipped from V and 4 bases from J, the junction kept 4 bases outside the gene matches.

The rearrangement links TRBV29-1 to TRBJ1-1; weak D call: TRBD1 (5 bases). V shed 4 bases and J shed 4 bases, with 13 bases lying between them. Germline CDR1 reads SQVTM; CDR2 reads ANQGSEA. This CDR3 spans 13 amino acids. CDR3 DNA sequence: TGCAGCGTTGGGAAAAGGGGTCCCACTGAAGCTTTCTTT. Protein sequence: CSVGKRGPTEAFF.

J is TRBJ2-1 and V is TRBV18, with 8 positions matching TRBD1. There are 14 residues in the CDR3. Per germline, CDR1 KGHSH and CDR2 LQKENI. V was pared by 6 bases and J by 8 bases, with 9 bases of the junction left unmatched. CDR3 in amino acids: CASSRQKQGDEQFF. The CDR3, as DNA: TGTGCCAGCTCTCGTCAAAAACAGGGGGATGAGCAGTTCTTC.

The rearrangement links TRBV18 to TRBJ2-1; 11 positions agree with TRBD2. The CDR3 spans 18 residues. V lost 3 bases, J lost 0 bases, and 7 bases stayed unmatched. Germline CDR1 and CDR2: KGHSH and LQKENI. The CDR3 loop is CASSPPGLAVLSYNEQFF. The CDR3 bases are TGTGCCAGCTCACCTCCGGGACTAGCGGTTCTCTCCTACAATGAGCAGTTCTTC.

This chain connects TRBV5-6 to TRBJ2-1, with 10 bases fitting TRBD2. The germline V gene encodes CDR1 SGHDT and CDR2 YYEEEE. There are 17 residues in the CDR3. V was pared by 0 bases and J by 3 bases, with 6 bases of the junction left unmatched. This CDR3 reads CASSLGGSGRSYNEQFF. The CDR3 nucleotides read TGTGCCAGCAGCTTGGGAGGTAGCGGGAGGAGCTACAATGAGCAGTTCTTC.

The chain links TRBV7-8 to TRBJ1-5; tentatively, D is TRBD1 (6 bases). This CDR3 region has 14 residues. Germline CDR1 is SGHVS and CDR2 is FQNEAQ. Trimming removed 1 base at V and 3 bases at J, with 7 bases between. The CDR3 region is CASSLGTVNQPQHF. The CDR3 bases are TGTGCCAGCAGCTTAGGGACAGTCAATCAGCCCCAGCATTTT.

The chain recombines TRBV9 with TRBJ1-1; D is undetermined. Trimming stripped 3 bases from V and 1 base from J, with 7 bases between. Germline CDR1 reads SGDLS; CDR2 reads YYNGEE. The length of the CDR3 is 13 residues. The CDR3, as DNA: TGTGCCAGCAGCGGCGGAGGGAACACTGAAGCTTTCTTT. Translated: CASSGGGNTEAFF.

This chain links TRBV7-8 with TRBJ2-1, with D perhaps matching TRBD2 (6 bases). Germline values: CDR1 SGHVS, CDR2 FQNEAQ. This CDR3 spans 16 amino acids. V gave up 5 bases and J gave up 6 bases, with 20 bases separating them. The CDR3 is CASSRGVGGFGNEQFF. The DNA for the CDR3 is TGTGCCAGCAGCCGAGGCGTGGGGGGTTTCGGCAATGAGCAGTTCTTC. The variable domain in full, completed from reference TRBV7-8 and TRBJ2-1, reads GAGVSQSPRYKVAKRGQDVALRCDPISGHVSLFWYQQALGQGPEFLTYFQNEAQLDKSGLPSDRFFAERPEGSVSTLKIQRTQQEDSAVYLCASSRGVGGFGNEQFFGPGTRLTVL.

The genes are TRBV3-1 (or the pseudogene TRBV3-2) and TRBJ2-7, with D perhaps TRBD2 (5 bases). This CDR3 is 17 amino acids long. The V and J ends lost 5 bases and 2 bases respectively, with 22 bases between them. The V gene's germline CDR1 is LGHDT and CDR2 YNNKEL (reference sequence). The CDR3 reads CASSSPRSGFHPYEQYF. The CDR3, as DNA: TGTGCCAGCAGCTCCCCCCGCTCGGGGTTTCATCCCTACGAGCAGTACTTC.

V usage is TRBV6-6 and J usage is TRBJ2-1, with TRBD1 as a possible D gene (7 bases). V lost 10 bases to trimming and J lost 5 bases, with 18 bases between them. The CDR3 has 14 amino acids. CDR1 is MNHNY and CDR2 is SVGAGI in the germline V gene (reference sequence). In DNA form, the CDR3 reads TGTGCCACCCTTGGGGGGACAGTGAACAATGAGCAGTTCTTC. This gives the protein CATLGGTVNNEQFF.

J is TRBJ2-4 and V is TRBV28; TRBD2 matches 8 bases. Germline V gene sequence: CDR1 MDHEN, CDR2 SYDVKM. V was pared by 4 bases and J by 0 bases, with 5 bases of the junction left unmatched. The CDR3 covers 16 residues. CDR3 region: CASSYPGGVAKNIQYF. DNA for the CDR3: TGTGCCAGCAGTTACCCCGGGGGGGTAGCCAAAAACATTCAGTACTTC.

This chain connects TRBV9 to TRBJ2-3; 7 bases are a match to TRBD2. From germline, CDR1 is SGDLS and CDR2 YYNGEE. The CDR3 spans 15 residues. The J segment lost 8 bases and the V segment lost 0 bases, leaving 9 bases of the junction unmatched. The CDR3 spells CASSVAPRERGTQYF. The CDR3 DNA reads TGTGCCAGCAGCGTAGCTCCCCGGGAGCGGGGTACGCAGTATTTT.

The chain employs TRBV28 and TRBJ2-7; D is ambiguous. Germline CDR1 MDHEN, CDR2 SYDVKM. There are 14 residues in the CDR3. With 5 bases removed from V and 4 bases from J, the gap between germline ends came to 15 bases. The CDR3, as DNA: TGTGCCAGCAGTACTGCTTTTGGGCTTTACGAGCAGTACTTC. Translated: CASSTAFGLYEQYF.

The rearrangement uses TRBV11-2 and TRBJ2-7; 9 bases are shared with TRBD1. Germline CDR1 is SGHAT and CDR2 is FQNNGV. The V segment lost 3 bases and the J segment 3 bases; nucleotides outside the gene matches: 3. This CDR3 region has 14 residues. The CDR3 is CASSFATGGYEQYF. CDR3 DNA sequence: TGTGCCAGCAGCTTTGCGACAGGGGGCTACGAGCAGTACTTC. Supplemented by reference TRBV11-2 and TRBJ2-7, the full variable domain reads EAGVAQSPRYKIIEKRQSVAFWCNPISGHATLYWYQQILGQGPKLLIQFQNNGVVDDSQLPKDRFSAERLKGVDSTLKIQPAKLEDSAVYLCASSFATGGYEQYFGPGTRLTVT.

This clone was recorded a few times. The rearrangement uses TRBV19 and TRBJ1-1, with 9 bases that match TRBD1. Looked up from germline, CDR1 is LNHDA and CDR2 is SQIVND (reference sequence). This CDR3 is built from 15 residues. V lost 5 bases and J lost 0; bases outside the gene matches: 4. The chain's CDR3 is CASSPRQGVNTEAFF. In DNA, the CDR3 is TGTGCCAGTAGTCCGCGACAGGGGGTGAACACTGAAGCTTTCTTT.

This clone was counted many times. The chain recombines TRBV11-2 with TRBJ1-1; TRBD1 aligns across 8 bases. V shed 3 bases, J shed 11 bases, and the junction held 14 bases outside the gene matches. This CDR3 is built from 15 residues. CDR1 SGHAT and CDR2 FQNNGV come from the germline V gene. CDR3 sequence: CASSFRGQTLGNAFF. CDR3 nucleotide sequence: TGTGCCAGCAGCTTCAGGGGGCAGACCCTTGGGAATGCTTTCTTT.

This clone was seen a single time. The chain is built from TRBV3-1 (or the pseudogene TRBV3-2) and TRBJ2-1; TRBD2 matches at 9 bases. J gave up 9 bases and V 4 bases, and 7 bases lay outside the gene matches. Germline values: CDR1 LGHDT, CDR2 YNNKEL (reference sequence). The CDR3 runs 14 residues. Here the CDR3 DNA reads TGTGCCAGCAGCCGCGGGACTAGCAGCCCTGAGCAGTTCTTC. Translated: CASSRGTSSPEQFF.

This rearrangement joins TRBV6-2 or TRBV6-3 to TRBJ1-1, with D maybe TRBD1 (6 bases). Germline CDR1 reads MNHEY; CDR2 reads SVGEGT. Trimming removed 2 bases from V and 1 base from J, with 11 bases in between. CDR3 length: 15 residues. In DNA, the CDR3 is TGTGCCAGCAGTTACCCTCAGGGGAGGAACACTGAAGCTTTCTTT. It encodes CASSYPQGRNTEAFF.

The chain employs TRBV28 and TRBJ1-1, with 7 bases matching TRBD1. Trimming took 8 bases from V and 9 from J; bases not matched to a gene: 9. The CDR3 extends over 12 amino acids. The V gene's germline CDR1 is MDHEN and CDR2 SYDVKM. The CDR3 is CASSQGSRKAFF. For the CDR3, the DNA is TGTGCCAGCTCACAGGGGAGCAGGAAAGCTTTCTTT.

The chain is built from TRBV25-1 and TRBJ1-2, with D unresolved. V was pared by 2 bases and J by 5 bases, with 6 bases between. CDR1 and CDR2 from the germline V gene are MGHDK and SYGVNS. The CDR3 is made up of 12 amino acids. The CDR3 here is CASSENSYGYTF. The CDR3 nucleotides are TGTGCCAGCAGTGAAAACTCTTATGGCTACACCTTC.

This clone was picked up a small number of times. This chain links TRBV18 with TRBJ2-1; D is ambiguous. This CDR3 spans 12 amino acids. V was trimmed by 2 bases and J by 9 bases, leaving 8 bases between them. CDR1 and CDR2 (germline): KGHSH, LQKENI. The CDR3 is CASSPKRLEQFF. In DNA form, the CDR3 reads TGTGCCAGCTCACCAAAGCGCCTTGAGCAGTTCTTC.

The chain recombines TRBV3-1 (or the pseudogene TRBV3-2) with TRBJ1-4, with D possibly matching TRBD1 (5 bases). Trimming took off 4 bases at V and 3 bases at J, with 12 bases between the two ends. The CDR3 sequence is 15 residues long. Germline V lookup: CDR1 LGHDT, CDR2 YNNKEL (reference sequence). The CDR3 coding sequence is TGTGCCAGCAGCCTCAGACAGCCGGCTAATGAAAAACTGTTTTTT. Translation: CASSLRQPANEKLFF.

The rearrangement uses TRBV12-3 or TRBV12-4 and TRBJ1-2; no reliable D call. V was clipped by 1 base and J by 13 bases, with 16 bases between them. The CDR3 length is 13 residues. The CDR3 is CASSLVLFSGFTF. In DNA, the CDR3 is TGTGCCAGCAGTTTAGTGCTGTTCTCCGGGTTCACCTTC.